These T cell receptor beta chains were read from a single sample in a study of radiotherapy plus CTLA-4 blockade in lung cancer. The assay was immunoSEQ multiplex PCR, and TCRdb's table has in-frame clones only and misses some. The data show about 120,000 clones, roughly 80% seen once. The sample was peripheral blood, taken from a patient treated with radiotherapy plus ipilimumab. These receptor sequences come from a human donor with non-small cell lung cancer who had a partial response to radiotherapy plus ipilimumab. Each CDR3 is given with its conserved first and last residue. Each record gives: J gene, D gene, clone size, V gene, CDR3 protein, CDR3 DNA. D genes are given only for firm matches. Where a row states a size, it is once, few, many or the class of an expanded clone; other rows omit it.

TRBJ2-7,.,.,TRBV10-3,CAISETIGASYEQYF,TGTGCCATCAGTGAGACCATAGGGGCCTCCTACGAGCAGTACTTC
TRBJ1-1,.,.,TRBV11-2,CASSLGQAGNTEAFF,TGTGCCAGCAGCTTAGGGCAGGCGGGGAACACTGAAGCTTTCTTT
TRBJ1-4,.,few,TRBV19,CASSIPRTAAREKLFF,TGTGCCAGTAGTATCCCCCGGACAGCCGCACGTGAAAAACTGTTTTTT
TRBJ1-3,.,.,TRBV2,CASSIGQSGNTIYF,TGTGCCAGCAGTATCGGACAGTCTGGAAACACCATATATTTT
TRBJ2-2,.,few,TRBV13,CASSLRLIPSTGELFF,TGTGCCAGCAGCTTACGACTCATCCCCAGCACCGGGGAGCTGTTTTTT
TRBJ1-3,TRBD1,.,TRBV18,CASSPGQGAGNTIYF,TGTGCCAGCTCACCGGGACAGGGGGCCGGAAACACCATATATTTT
TRBJ1-3,.,few,TRBV30,CAWRVGGSGNTIYF,TGTGCCTGGAGGGTCGGTGGCTCTGGAAACACCATATATTTT
TRBJ2-1,TRBD2,.,TRBV14,CASSQVGLVRNEQFF,TGTGCCAGCAGCCAAGTGGGACTAGTCCGCAATGAGCAGTTCTTC
TRBJ1-2,.,.,TRBV7-9,CASSLGAAGYGYTF,TGTGCCAGCAGCTTAGGAGCCGCAGGCTATGGCTACACCTTC
TRBJ2-7,.,few,TRBV6-1,CASSERQDEQYF,TGTGCCAGCAGTGAACGGCAGGACGAGCAGTACTTC
TRBJ2-1,TRBD2,.,TRBV11-3,CASSGSSGSSEQFF,TGTGCCAGCAGCGGGAGTAGCGGGAGTAGTGAGCAGTTCTTC
TRBJ2-1,.,.,TRBV6-5,CASRPTTGIGGEQFF,TGTGCCAGCAGACCTACGACAGGAATAGGCGGTGAGCAGTTCTTC
TRBJ1-5,TRBD1,few,TRBV19,CASSGPTWDREQPQHF,TGTGCCAGTAGTGGCCCGACGTGGGACAGGGAACAGCCCCAGCATTTT
TRBJ1-2,.,.,TRBV28,CASSLSLRVRYTF,TGTGCCAGCAGTTTATCCCTCAGGGTTCGCTACACCTTC
TRBJ2-1,.,.,TRBV30,CAWRLVGRAGEQFF,TGTGCCTGGAGACTAGTGGGCCGCGCGGGTGAGCAGTTCTTC
TRBJ2-4,.,.,TRBV15,CATSSLAIGGKDIQYF,TGTGCCACCAGCAGTCTAGCAATCGGGGGAAAGGACATTCAGTACTTC
TRBJ1-6,.,.,TRBV7-2,CASSRQENNSPLHF,TGTGCCAGCAGCCGACAGGAAAATAATTCACCCCTCCACTTT
TRBJ2-4,.,.,TRBV6-6,CASKYAGSIQYF,TGTGCCAGCAAGTACGCGGGAAGCATTCAGTACTTC
TRBJ1-1,.,.,TRBV19,CASSIMGAGDTEAFF,TGTGCCAGTAGTATAATGGGCGCGGGGGACACTGAAGCTTTCTTT
TRBJ2-3,.,.,TRBV7-2,CASSPAFDRFTDTQYF,TGTGCCAGCAGCCCCGCTTTCGACAGGTTCACAGATACGCAGTATTTT
TRBJ2-6,TRBD1,.,TRBV18,CASSPGTGGSGANVLTF,TGTGCCAGCTCACCAGGGACAGGGGGCTCTGGGGCCAACGTCCTGACTTTC
TRBJ1-1,TRBD1,.,TRBV28,CASRSQGGNTEAFF,TGTGCCAGCAGGTCACAGGGGGGGAACACTGAAGCTTTCTTT
TRBJ1-2,.,few,TRBV2,CASSYGQGYGYTF,TGTGCCAGCAGTTACGGGCAGGGCTATGGCTACACCTTC
TRBJ2-1,TRBD2,.,TRBV25-1,CAASRGGGRAGNEQFF,TGTGCCGCCAGCAGGGGAGGCGGGAGGGCAGGCAATGAGCAGTTCTTC
TRBJ1-2,.,.,TRBV7-2,CASSPSSFRQANYGYTF,TGTGCCAGCAGCCCGTCTAGTTTTAGACAGGCTAACTATGGCTACACCTTC
TRBJ2-1,.,.,TRBV28,CASSVPSSYNEQFF,TGTGCCAGCAGTGTCCCTTCCTCCTACAATGAGCAGTTCTTC
TRBJ2-2,TRBD1,.,TRBV4-3,CASSQEEDRLNTGELFF,TGCGCCAGCAGCCAAGAAGAGGACAGGTTAAACACCGGGGAGCTGTTTTTT
TRBJ2-7,.,.,TRBV6-5,CASQESGDGYEQYF,TGTGCCAGCCAGGAATCGGGGGATGGGTACGAGCAGTACTTC
TRBJ2-3,TRBD2,.,TRBV19,CASSEQGGKDTQYF,TGTGCCAGTAGTGAGCAGGGAGGGAAAGATACGCAGTATTTT
TRBJ1-1,.,.,TRBV7-3,CASSRGQNTEAFF,TGTGCCAGCAGCCGGGGACAGAACACTGAAGCTTTCTTT
TRBJ2-3,TRBD2,.,TRBV6-1,CASSGGGGRADTQYF,TGTGCCAGCAGTGGGGGCGGGGGGCGCGCAGATACGCAGTATTTT
TRBJ2-7,.,.,TRBV15,CATSNQGSAYEQYF,TGTGCCACCAGCAATCAGGGAAGCGCCTACGAGCAGTACTTC
TRBJ2-1,TRBD2,.,TRBV7-6,CASSYRSGVTSYNEQFF,TGTGCCAGCAGCTACCGGAGCGGGGTGACATCCTACAATGAGCAGTTCTTC
TRBJ2-1,.,few,TRBV5-1,CASSRDVDEQFF,TGCGCCAGCAGCCGGGATGTCGATGAGCAGTTCTTC
TRBJ2-6,.,.,TRBV5-6,CASSFGFSGANVLTF,TGTGCCAGCAGCTTCGGTTTCTCTGGGGCCAACGTCCTGACTTTC
TRBJ2-3,TRBD2,.,TRBV15,CATQTLLAGEETDTQYF,TGTGCCACCCAAACGTTACTAGCGGGAGAAGAAACAGATACGCAGTATTTT
TRBJ2-1,.,.,TRBV9,CASSVPGRDEQFF,TGTGCCAGCAGCGTACCAGGGCGCGATGAGCAGTTCTTC
TRBJ2-7,TRBD1,.,TRBV5-1,CASSLLPDRDYEQYF,TGCGCCAGCAGCCTGTTACCGGACAGGGACTACGAGCAGTACTTC
TRBJ2-1,TRBD2,.,TRBV7-9,CASSLGGLGVGEQFF,TGTGCCAGCAGCTTAGGTGGACTAGGGGTCGGTGAGCAGTTCTTC
TRBJ1-2,.,.,TRBV19,CASSIDYRPYGYTF,TGTGCCAGTAGTATTGATTACAGGCCCTATGGCTACACCTTC
TRBJ2-1,.,.,TRBV10-1,CASSEQGGSYNEQFF,TGCGCCAGCAGTGAGCAGGGGGGCTCCTACAATGAGCAGTTCTTC